This TCR beta chain was profiled in a study of T-cell reconstitution after alpha-beta-depleted transplantation in children. This CDR3 region has 15 residues. Germline values: CDR1 MNHEY, CDR2 SVGEGT. V gave up 7 bases and J gave up 1 base; unmatched junction bases: 9. This clonotype was seen ten or more times. TCRbeta library construction was performed incorporating unique molecular identifiers. MiXCR, run by TCRdb on the PCR reads, gives a single entry per CDR3 protein. Of under 850,000 distinct CDR3 sequences listed, around 13% were seen once; the top ten hold roughly 0.77%. This sample comprised PBMCs, obtained before TCRalphabeta/CD19-depleted stem cell transplant. The clonotype comes from a girl aged 2 to 9 with congenital amegakaryocytic thrombocytopenia, due to receive a stem cell transplant. The genes are TRBV6-2 or TRBV6-3 and TRBJ2-7; TRBD2 aligns across 8 bases. The DNA of the CDR3 is TGTGCCAGCACCACCAAACTAGCGGCGTCCTACGAGCAGTACTTC. Encoded protein: CASTTKLAASYEQYF.